What follows are 20 T cell receptor beta chains derived from one specimen sequenced in a study of blood T cell repertoires in COVID-19. The protocol was immunoSEQ multiplex PCR, while the TCRdb copy is restricted to in-frame clones and leaves out a portion. The table records 140,000 or so clones, just under 85% of them present only once. The sequenced sample consisted of PBMCs or T cells enriched from blood (not recorded which). All receptors derive from a man aged 45-65 years who had recovered from COVID-19.

CDR3 DNA sequence: TGCGCCAGCAGCCAGACAGGATCCTCCTACGAGCAGTACTTC. Residues: CASSQTGSSYEQYF. The chain links TRBV5-1 to TRBJ2-7; TRBD1 might be the D (6 bases). CDR1 is SGHRS and CDR2 is YFSETQ in the germline V gene. The CDR3 sequence is 14 residues long. Trimming removed 4 bases at V and 0 bases at J, with 11 bases between.

This chain joins TRBV6-5 and TRBJ1-1; D gene uncertain. This CDR3 has 14 residues. Per germline, CDR1 MNHEY and CDR2 SVGAGI. V was cut by 2 bases and J by 7 bases, with 14 bases left in between. CDR3 DNA sequence: TGTGCCAGCAGTTACCAAACAGTGACCAATGAAGCTTTCTTT. This codes for CASSYQTVTNEAFF.

This chain connects TRBV5-1 to TRBJ2-7; 7 nucleotides align to TRBD2. The CDR3 loop spans 12 amino acids. Germline V lookup: CDR1 SGHRS, CDR2 YFSETQ. With 4 bases clipped from V and 2 bases from J, the junction kept 0 bases outside the gene matches. The CDR3 DNA is TGCGCCAGCAGCGGGGGGGCCTACGAGCAGTACTTC. It specifies CASSGGAYEQYF.

This clone was observed a handful of times. The chain employs TRBV5-4 and TRBJ1-3; 8 nucleotides align to TRBD1. Unmatched junction bases numbered 10, after V lost 3 bases and J lost 2 bases. This CDR3 region has 17 residues. Germline CDR1 SGHNT, CDR2 YYREEE (reference sequence). The CDR3 spells CASSSVLGTGAGNTIYF. DNA for the CDR3: TGTGCCAGCAGCTCGGTACTCGGGACAGGTGCTGGAAACACCATATATTTT.

The genes are TRBV19 and TRBJ2-7, with 8 bases that match TRBD1. The germline V gene encodes CDR1 LNHDA and CDR2 SQIVND (reference sequence). This CDR3 has 15 residues. V gave up 3 bases and J gave up 5 bases; unmatched junction bases: 9. The CDR3 region has the DNA TGTGCCAGTAGTATTTCGCAGGACAGGGTCCACGAGCAGTACTTC. Translation: CASSISQDRVHEQYF. Full variable domain (missing parts from reference TRBV19 and TRBJ2-7): DGGITQSPKYLFRKEGQNVTLSCEQNLNHDAMYWYRQDPGQGLRLIYYSQIVNDFQKGDIAEGYSVSREKKESFPLTVTSAQKNPTAFYLCASSISQDRVHEQYFGPGTRLTVT.

This rearrangement joins TRBV6-5 to TRBJ2-5, with D perhaps matching TRBD2 (7 bases). Deletions cut 7 bases from V and 5 bases from J, with 14 bases between. Germline loops: CDR1 MNHEY, CDR2 SVGAGI. CDR3 length equals 13 residues. CDR3 loop: CASTSGGRETQYF. DNA of the CDR3: TGTGCCAGCACTTCGGGGGGCCGGGAGACCCAGTACTTC.

This clone was picked up one time. CDR3 amino acids: CASSLGGEGDQPQHF. In DNA, the CDR3 is TGTGCCAGCAGCTTAGGTGGGGAGGGAGATCAGCCCCAGCATTTT. The gene calls are TRBV7-9 and TRBJ1-5; no clear D gene. V was trimmed by 1 base and J by 5 bases, leaving 12 bases between them. CDR1 and CDR2 (germline): SEHNR, FQNEAQ (reference sequence). CDR3 size: 15 residues.

The V gene is TRBV28, the J gene TRBJ2-7; maybe TRBD1 (5 bases). The length of the CDR3 is 15 residues. Trimming removed 8 bases from V and 3 bases from J, with 20 bases in between. CDR1 and CDR2 (germline): MDHEN, SYDVKM. CDR3 sequence: CASFDRTPGLYEQYF. In nucleotides, the CDR3 is TGTGCCAGCTTCGACCGTACCCCAGGGCTCTACGAGCAGTACTTC. The entire variable domain, with the rest obtained from reference TRBV28 and TRBJ2-7, is as follows: DVKVTQSSRYLVKRTGEKVFLECVQDMDHENMFWYRQDPGLGLRLIYFSYDVKMKEKGDIPEGYSVSREKKERFSLILESASTNQTSMYLCASFDRTPGLYEQYFGPGTRLTVT.

This rearrangement joins TRBV5-1 to TRBJ2-7; 11 positions agree with TRBD2. The CDR3 extends over 15 amino acids. Germline CDR1 reads SGHRS; CDR2 reads YFSETQ. J lost 2 bases, V lost 0 bases, and 1 base had no gene match. As DNA, the CDR3 is TGCGCCAGCAGCTTGGGTAGCGGGGGGGCCTACGAGCAGTACTTC. Protein product: CASSLGSGGAYEQYF.

The rearrangement uses TRBV7-3 and TRBJ2-1; the match to TRBD1 covers 10 bases. The CDR3 runs to 16 residues. The germline gives CDR1 SGHTA, CDR2 FQGTGA. Trimming took 1 base from V and 8 from J; bases not matched to a gene: 8. The CDR3 DNA is TGTGCCAGCAGCTTAATGCCGGGACAGGGGATGGATGAGCAGTTCTTC. Translating it yields CASSLMPGQGMDEQFF. The full variable domain, completed using reference TRBV7-3 and TRBJ2-1, is GAGVSQTPSNKVTEKGKYVELRCDPISGHTALYWYRQSLGQGPEFLIYFQGTGAADDSGLPNDRFFAVRPEGSVSTLKIQRTERGDSAVYLCASSLMPGQGMDEQFFGPGTRLTVL.

The chain combines TRBV5-6 with TRBJ2-2; tentative D call: TRBD2 (6 bases). V lost 2 bases, J lost 3 bases, and 11 bases lay in between. CDR1 and CDR2 (germline): SGHDT, YYEEEE. The CDR3 has 15 amino acids. In DNA, the CDR3 is TGTGCCAGCAGCTTCGGTGGGGGGTACACCGGGGAGCTGTTTTTT. Translation: CASSFGGGYTGELFF.

V gene TRBV30 combines with J gene TRBJ1-2; no clear D. V was cut by 2 bases and J by 8 bases, with 15 bases left in between. Per germline, CDR1 GTSNPN and CDR2 SVGIG (reference sequence). The CDR3 consists of 13 residues. The CDR3 region has the DNA TGTGCCTGGAGTCCTCGCGAGGGCAACGGCTACACCTTC. Translating it yields CAWSPREGNGYTF.

The V call is TRBV27, the J call TRBJ2-2; D not resolved. V was clipped by 3 bases and J by 8 bases, with 4 bases between them. The CDR3 sequence is 11 residues long. Germline loops: CDR1 MNHEY, CDR2 SMNVEV (reference sequence). Written as DNA, the CDR3 is TGTGCCAGCAGTTTTATTGGGGAGCTGTTTTTT. It is translated as CASSFIGELFF.

The rearrangement uses TRBV5-6 and TRBJ1-6; 10 nucleotides align to TRBD1. The germline gives CDR1 SGHDT, CDR2 YYEEEE. Unmatched junction bases numbered 5, after V lost 4 bases and J lost 10 bases. CDR3 length: 14 amino acids. The CDR3 nucleotides read TGTGCCAGCAGCCCGGACAGGGGGGGATCACCCCTCCACTTT. Protein: CASSPDRGGSPLHF.

This clone occurred once. The CDR3 DNA reads as TGTGCCAGCAGCTTAGTAGCGGGGGGCCTCGTCGGGGAGCTGTTTTTT. Its translation is CASSLVAGGLVGELFF. The rearrangement links TRBV7-2 to TRBJ2-2; TRBD2 matches at 10 bases. This CDR3 spans 16 amino acids. With 1 base clipped from V and 7 bases from J, the junction kept 6 bases outside the gene matches. Germline CDR1 reads SGHTA; CDR2 reads FQGNSA.

This clone showed up just a few times. This chain uses TRBV6-5 with TRBJ2-1; 9 positions match TRBD2. In germline, CDR1 is MNHEY, CDR2 SVGAGI. The CDR3 extends over 15 amino acids. V gave up 7 bases and J gave up 4 bases; unmatched junction bases: 8. This CDR3 is CASTYRLAGYNEQFF. CDR3 nucleotide sequence: TGTGCCAGCACCTACAGGCTAGCGGGATACAATGAGCAGTTCTTC.

The chain couples TRBV6-2 or TRBV6-3 to TRBJ2-4; D is possibly TRBD2 (5 bases). This CDR3 has 18 amino acids. The V and J ends lost 2 bases and 0 bases respectively, with 17 bases between them. Looked up from germline, CDR1 is MNHEY and CDR2 is SVGEGT. The CDR3 DNA sequence: TGTGCCAGCAGTTACGATCTCTTGGCGGGTCTAGCCAAAAACATTCAGTACTTC. The encoded protein is CASSYDLLAGLAKNIQYF.

The chain has TRBV11-2 and TRBJ2-7, with a weak D call TRBD2 (6 bases). The germline V gene encodes CDR1 SGHAT and CDR2 FQNNGV. Trimming removed 6 bases from V and 6 bases from J, with 9 bases in between. The CDR3 extends over 11 amino acids. The DNA for the CDR3 is TGTGCCAGCAGGGCGGGGTTCGAGCAGTACTTC. Protein product: CASRAGFEQYF.

The chain recombines TRBV9 with TRBJ1-2, with 9 bases lining up with TRBD1. In germline, CDR1 is SGDLS, CDR2 YYNGEE. This CDR3 has 14 residues. V lost 0 bases, J lost 5 bases, and 2 bases stayed unmatched. The DNA of the CDR3 is TGTGCCAGCAGCGTAGAAGGGACAGGGTATGGCTACACCTTC. Translated: CASSVEGTGYGYTF. Complete variable domain (other parts from reference TRBV9 and TRBJ1-2): DSGVTQTPKHLITATGQRVTLRCSPRSGDLSVYWYQQSLDQGLQFLIQYYNGEERAKGNILERFSAQQFPDLHSELNLSSLELGDSALYFCASSVEGTGYGYTFGSGTRLTVV.

J is TRBJ2-3 and V is TRBV5-1, with TRBD1 matching over 8 bases. Per germline, CDR1 SGHRS and CDR2 YFSETQ. The junction had 12 bases not matched to a gene; V was cut back by 0 bases and J by 3 bases. This CDR3 has 18 residues. In nucleotides, the CDR3 is TGCGCCAGCAGCTTGGTAGGCAGGGGGCGCGATCTTACAGATACGCAGTATTTT. Its protein product is CASSLVGRGRDLTDTQYF.